This T cell receptor (beta chain) was retrieved from a study of blood T cell repertoires in COVID-19. About the study: Some COVID-19 samples were acute and others convalescent; all came from the United States, Italy and Spain. Sources were T cells, B-cell-depleted T cells, or PBMCs; the material itself was cDNA or gDNA.

Study processing details: Reference gene primer amplification yielded estimated nucleated cell counts. The table came from immunoSEQ multiplex PCR; TCRdb's copy has only in-frame clones and leaves some out. V, J and clone size were drawn from that table, and D and trimming were deduced from the DNA. The top ten hold 3.8% of the sample, which has about 120,000 clones, roughly 90% seen once. Sequenced sample: peripheral blood. The TCR comes from an older woman with COVID-19, enrolled during active disease.

This chain's CDR3 is CASSPLQGITDTQYF. The DNA of the CDR3 is TGTGCCAGCTCACCATTGCAGGGTATAACAGATACGCAGTATTTT. The chain recombines TRBV18 with TRBJ2-3; TRBD1 is a possible D gene (5 bases). Trimming took 2 bases from V and 3 from J, leaving 12 bases between them. This CDR3 is built from 15 residues. Germline V gene sequence: CDR1 KGHSH, CDR2 LQKENI.